This TCR beta chain was identified in a study of T cell changes during pregnancy in multiple sclerosis. Generated by immunoSEQ multiplex PCR, the TCRdb table keeps only in-frame clones and is missing some. The top ten hold roughly 2.5% of the sample, which has around 88,000 clones, roughly nine tenths seen once. Germline V gene data show CDR1 as LGHNA and CDR2 as YNFKEQ. The CDR3 is 15 residues long. Trimming left V 3 bases short and J 4 bases short, with 12 bases between. The chain recombines TRBV4-2 with TRBJ2-2; D is possibly TRBD1 (5 bases). Sequenced material: peripheral blood, taken in the first trimester of pregnancy. The TCR was taken from a female donor with multiple sclerosis, enrolled in a pregnancy study. As DNA, the CDR3 is TGTGCCAGCAGCCAGGCACAGGCTTCCACCGGGGAGCTGTTTTTT. It specifies CASSQAQASTGELFF.